Following are 23 T cell receptor beta chains from one sample sequenced in a study of long-term antiretroviral therapy in people with HIV. immunoSEQ v3.0 was run at survey level. The repertoire was sequenced with immunoSEQ multiplex PCR; TCRdb's copy has only in-frame clones and lacks some. The sample yields tens of thousands of clones, roughly four fifths seen once. The starting material was unsorted PBMCs, obtained 0.4 years before starting antiretroviral therapy. These TCRs come from a man aged 18 to 29 with HIV.

The V call is TRBV18, the J call TRBJ2-5, with 8 bases identical to TRBD1. This CDR3 region has 15 residues. V lost 4 bases and J lost 5; bases outside the gene matches: 9. The germline CDR1 and CDR2 sequences are KGHSH and LQKENI. CDR3: CASSQKQGGAETQYF. For the CDR3, the DNA is TGTGCCAGCTCACAAAAACAGGGGGGTGCGGAGACCCAGTACTTC. The full variable domain, in which reference TRBV18 and TRBJ2-5 provide the parts outside the CDR3, is NAGVMQNPRHLVRRRGQEARLRCSPMKGHSHVYWYRQLPEEGLKFMVYLQKENIIDESGMPKERFSAEFPKEGPSILRIQQVVRGDSAAYFCASSQKQGGAETQYFGPGTRLLVL.

This clone was recorded once. The chain joins TRBV7-2 to TRBJ2-1; TRBD1 aligns across 7 bases. Unmatched junction bases numbered 4, after V lost 5 bases and J lost 6 bases. From germline, CDR1 is SGHTA and CDR2 FQGNSA. The CDR3 has 13 residues. In DNA, the CDR3 is TGTGCCAGCAGCACAAGACAGGGCAATGAGCAGTTCTTC. This sequence encodes CASSTRQGNEQFF. Supplemented by reference TRBV7-2 and TRBJ2-1, the full variable domain reads GAGVSQSPSNKVTEKGKDVELRCDPISGHTALYWYRQSLGQGLEFLIYFQGNSAPDKSGLPSDRFSAERTGGSVSTLTIQRTQQEDSAVYLCASSTRQGNEQFFGPGTRLTVL.

This clone has more than one count but fewer than ten. The chain uses TRBV7-9 and TRBJ1-2; no reliable D call. Germline V gene sequence: CDR1 SEHNR, CDR2 FQNEAQ (reference sequence). The V and J ends lost 1 base and 0 bases respectively, with 12 bases between them. The CDR3 runs 16 residues. The DNA for the CDR3 is TGTGCCAGCAGCTTAGACTCGCTGCGGACTAACTATGGCTACACCTTC. Translation: CASSLDSLRTNYGYTF. The variable domain in full, completed from reference TRBV7-9 and TRBJ1-2, reads DTGVSQNPRHKITKRGQNVTFRCDPISEHNRLYWYRQTLGQGPEFLTYFQNEAQLEKSRLLSDRFSAERPKGSFSTLEIQRTEQGDSAMYLCASSLDSLRTNYGYTFGSGTRLTVV.

This chain joins TRBV9 and TRBJ1-2; no clear D gene. Germline assignment: CDR1 SGDLS and CDR2 YYNGEE. The CDR3 totals 13 residues. V shed 0 bases and J shed 1 base, with 4 bases lying between them. CDR3 loop: CASSVGYNYGYTF. Written as DNA, the CDR3 is TGTGCCAGCAGCGTAGGGTATAACTATGGCTACACCTTC.

The count of this clone is one. The chain links TRBV9 to TRBJ1-4; D not certain. Deletions cut 0 bases from V and 3 bases from J, with 12 bases between. This CDR3 region has 16 residues. CDR1 SGDLS and CDR2 YYNGEE come from the germline V gene. CDR3 nucleotide sequence: TGTGCCAGCAGCGTAGGGTGGGGTTTGCCTAATGAAAAACTGTTTTTT. Protein sequence: CASSVGWGLPNEKLFF. Based on the CDR3 plus reference TRBV9 and TRBJ1-4, the full variable domain is DSGVTQTPKHLITATGQRVTLRCSPRSGDLSVYWYQQSLDQGLQFLIQYYNGEERAKGNILERFSAQQFPDLHSELNLSSLELGDSALYFCASSVGWGLPNEKLFFGSGTQLSVL.

The CDR3 region is CASSLNRGGSPLHF. CDR3 DNA sequence: TGCGCCAGCAGCTTGAACAGGGGCGGCTCACCCCTCCACTTT. The V and J genes are TRBV5-1 and TRBJ1-6; 7 bases are shared with TRBD1. After removal of 1 base from V and 10 bases from J, the junction contained 5 bases not matched to a gene. Germline V gene sequence: CDR1 SGHRS, CDR2 YFSETQ. The CDR3 consists of 14 residues.

This chain links TRBV5-1 with TRBJ2-3, with 7 bases fitting TRBD1. This CDR3 spans 15 amino acids. Per the germline V gene, CDR1 is SGHRS and CDR2 is YFSETQ. V dropped 0 bases and J dropped 3; count of bases not matched to a gene: 4. The CDR3 protein is CASSLERGRTDTQYF. CDR3 sequence (DNA): TGCGCCAGCAGCTTGGAGAGGGGGCGTACAGATACGCAGTATTTT. The full variable domain, with the rest looked up from reference TRBV5-1 and TRBJ2-3, is KAGVTQTPRYLIKTRGQQVTLSCSPISGHRSVSWYQQTPGQGLQFLFEYFSETQRNKGNFPGRFSGRQFSNSRSEMNVSTLELGDSALYLCASSLERGRTDTQYFGPGTRLTVL.

This clone was seen only once. The V and J genes are TRBV7-2 and TRBJ2-1, with 10 nucleotides matching TRBD2. The CDR3 is made up of 17 amino acids. Trimming at V came to 4 bases and at J to 1 base, leaving 7 bases not matched to a gene. The germline V gene encodes CDR1 SGHTA and CDR2 FQGNSA. The CDR3 spells CASSSSSGSSSYNEQFF. DNA of the CDR3: TGTGCCAGCAGCTCCTCTAGCGGGAGCAGTTCCTACAATGAGCAGTTCTTC.

The chain is built from TRBV7-2 and TRBJ1-1, with a possible D match to TRBD1 (6 bases). This CDR3 comprises 13 residues. The germline V gene has CDR1 SGHTA and CDR2 FQGNSA. V gave up 5 bases and J gave up 4 bases, with 11 bases separating them. The CDR3 nucleotides read TGTGCCAGCAGCCCCGGACAGCCCACTGAAGCTTTCTTT. Protein sequence: CASSPGQPTEAFF.

The chain couples TRBV2 to TRBJ1-5; D gene uncertain. The CDR3 is made up of 13 amino acids. Trimming removed 10 bases at V and 3 bases at J, with 13 bases between. Germline V gene data show CDR1 as SNHLY and CDR2 as FYNNEI. CDR3 loop: CATRAASNQPQHF. The CDR3 bases are TGTGCCACCCGAGCTGCCTCCAATCAGCCCCAGCATTTT.

The chain carries TRBV13 and TRBJ2-3; D is possibly TRBD1 or TRBD2 (5 bases each). The CDR3 length is 16 residues. The V end lost 3 bases, the J end lost 2 bases, and 15 bases lay between the germline ends. Germline V gives CDR1 PRHDT, CDR2 FYEKMQ (reference sequence). The CDR3 is CASSLQGVRATDTQYF. The CDR3 DNA reads TGTGCCAGCAGCTTGCAGGGAGTCCGCGCCACAGATACGCAGTATTTT.

This chain connects TRBV27 to TRBJ2-7; 7 bases agree with TRBD1. V gave up 3 bases and J gave up 3 bases; unmatched junction bases: 5. Germline CDR1 MNHEY, CDR2 SMNVEV (reference sequence). This CDR3 contains 14 residues. CDR3 nucleotide sequence: TGTGCCAGCAGTTTTGGGGCAGGGGGCTACGAGCAGTACTTC. It codes for CASSFGAGGYEQYF.

V is TRBV7-2 and J is TRBJ2-7; 11 bases map to TRBD1. CDR1 and CDR2 from the germline V gene are SGHTA and FQGNSA. The CDR3 is 15 residues long. The V and J ends lost 5 bases and 2 bases, in that order; junction bases with no gene match: 5. The CDR3 region has the DNA TGTGCCAGCAGCGATGGGACAGGGGGTCCCTACGAGCAGTACTTC. Its translation is CASSDGTGGPYEQYF.

The CDR3 loop reads CSVEARLAKNIQYF. The CDR3 DNA reads TGCAGCGTTGAAGCCCGGCTAGCCAAAAACATTCAGTACTTC. The rearrangement uses TRBV29-1 and TRBJ2-4; D gene ambiguous. In germline, CDR1 is SQVTM, CDR2 ANQGSEA. V gave up 1 base and J gave up 0 bases, with 7 bases separating them. The CDR3 sequence is 14 residues long.

This chain connects TRBV6-4 to TRBJ2-7; perhaps TRBD2 as D (5 bases). Trimming shortened V by 0 bases and J by 0 bases, and 12 bases separated the two germline ends. The CDR3 loop spans 16 amino acids. The germline CDR1 and CDR2 sequences are MRHNA and SNTAGT. Written as DNA, the CDR3 is TGTGCCAGCAGTGACTCGGTCAATGGGAGCTCCTACGAGCAGTACTTC. This encodes CASSDSVNGSSYEQYF.

V gene TRBV15 combines with J gene TRBJ2-3; D is tentatively TRBD1 or TRBD2 (5 bases each). Trimming left V 3 bases short and J 5 bases short, with 21 bases between. The CDR3 length is 17 residues. Germline V gene lookup returns CDR1 LNHNV and CDR2 YYDKDF (reference sequence). The CDR3 reads CATSSLGPVRARDTQYF. The CDR3 DNA reads TGTGCCACCAGCAGCCTGGGACCGGTAAGGGCGAGAGATACGCAGTATTTT.

CDR3 sequence: CASSSQETGELFF. CDR3 sequence (DNA): TGTGCCAGCAGCTCACAGGAGACCGGGGAGCTGTTTTTT. The genes are TRBV2 and TRBJ2-2; D is perhaps TRBD1 (5 bases). Trimming removed 6 bases at V and 5 bases at J, with 10 bases between. The CDR3 covers 13 residues. Looked up from germline, CDR1 is SNHLY and CDR2 is FYNNEI.

This clone turned up a few times. V usage is TRBV7-9 and J usage is TRBJ2-2; perhaps TRBD1 as D (5 bases). The germline V gene has CDR1 SEHNR and CDR2 FQNEAQ (reference sequence). The CDR3 is 15 amino acids. The V end was cut by 2 bases, the J end by 0 bases, with 7 bases between. CDR3 residues: CASSLRQSNTGELFF. For the CDR3, the DNA is TGTGCCAGCAGCTTACGACAGTCGAACACCGGGGAGCTGTTTTTT.

The genes are TRBV20-1 and TRBJ2-1; D gene uncertain. The V gene's germline CDR1 is DFQATT and CDR2 SNEGSKA (reference sequence). Trimming removed 2 bases at V and 10 bases at J, with 9 bases between. The CDR3 is 11 amino acids. The CDR3 nucleotides are TGCAGTGCTAGAACTCCGGAAGAGCAGTTCTTC. This gives the protein CSARTPEEQFF.

This clone was found a few times. The chain is built from TRBV19 and TRBJ1-2; TRBD1 matches at 8 bases. Trimming took 5 bases from V and 7 from J; bases not matched to a gene: 6. The V gene's germline CDR1 is LNHDA and CDR2 SQIVND (reference sequence). CDR3 length equals 13 residues. The CDR3: CASSLGQVGGYTF. The CDR3 nucleotides read TGTGCCAGTAGTCTGGGACAGGTTGGTGGCTACACCTTC.

The chain recombines TRBV15 with TRBJ1-4; TRBD1 agrees at 9 bases. V shed 5 bases and J 5 bases; nucleotides not matched to a gene: 12. The V gene's germline CDR1 is LNHNV and CDR2 YYDKDF (reference sequence). The CDR3 consists of 17 residues. In nucleotides, the CDR3 is TGTGCCACCAGCTCTCCGGGACAGGGTTATCAGAATGAAAAACTGTTTTTT. Translation gives CATSSPGQGYQNEKLFF.

The chain is built from TRBV7-2 and TRBJ1-1; maybe TRBD1 (5 bases). Germline V gene data show CDR1 as SGHTA and CDR2 as FQGNSA. The CDR3 is 14 amino acids. V was trimmed by 6 bases and J by 0 bases, leaving 11 bases between them. CDR3 sequence reads: CASSSGTVNTEAFF. The DNA of the CDR3 is TGTGCCAGCAGTTCCGGGACGGTGAACACTGAAGCTTTCTTT.

This clone came up once. V is TRBV30 and J is TRBJ2-1; 14 bases match TRBD2. The CDR3 covers 15 residues. The germline V gene encodes CDR1 GTSNPN and CDR2 SVGIG (reference sequence). The V and J ends lost 3 bases and 5 bases, in that order; junction bases with no gene match: 3. This CDR3 is CAWRGLAGGDNEQFF. CDR3 nucleotides: TGTGCCTGGAGAGGACTAGCGGGAGGAGACAATGAGCAGTTCTTC.